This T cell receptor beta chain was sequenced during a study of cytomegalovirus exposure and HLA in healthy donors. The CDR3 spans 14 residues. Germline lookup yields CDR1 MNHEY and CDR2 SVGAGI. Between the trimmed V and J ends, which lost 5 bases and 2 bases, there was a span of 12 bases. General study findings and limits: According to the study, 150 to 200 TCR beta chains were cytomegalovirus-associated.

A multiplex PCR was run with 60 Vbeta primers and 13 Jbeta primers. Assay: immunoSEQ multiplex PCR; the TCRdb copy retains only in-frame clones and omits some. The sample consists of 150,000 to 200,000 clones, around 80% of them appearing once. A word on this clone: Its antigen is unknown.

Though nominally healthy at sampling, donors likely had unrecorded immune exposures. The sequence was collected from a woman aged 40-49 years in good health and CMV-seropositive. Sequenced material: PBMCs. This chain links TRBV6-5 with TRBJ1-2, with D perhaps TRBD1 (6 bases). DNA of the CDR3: TGTGCCAGCAGTCGAAACAGGGCAAACTATGGCTACACCTTC. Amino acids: CASSRNRANYGYTF.